This entry lists 9 T cell receptor beta chains sequenced from one sample in a study of cytomegalovirus exposure and HLA in healthy donors. Generated by immunoSEQ multiplex PCR, the TCRdb table keeps only in-frame clones and is missing some. This sample has roughly 310,000 clones, with around 90% found just once. The sequencing input was PBMCs. All receptors come from a man aged 25 to 40 in good health and CMV-seronegative.

The rearrangement links TRBV27 to TRBJ1-1; TRBD1 is a possible D gene (5 bases). The CDR3 is 10 residues long. CDR1 and CDR2 (germline): MNHEY, SMNVEV (reference sequence). V dropped 9 bases and J dropped 9 bases, with 11 bases sitting between them. The CDR3 protein is CARGGVKAFF. In nucleotides, the CDR3 is TGTGCCAGGGGGGGAGTAAAAGCTTTCTTT.

The chain uses TRBV6-4 and TRBJ1-4, with a tentative D call TRBD1 (5 bases). The ends were cut back, 6 bases at V and 0 bases at J, with 26 bases in the middle. CDR3 length equals 20 residues. The germline V gene has CDR1 MRHNA and CDR2 SNTAGT. The CDR3 coding sequence is TGTGCCAGCAGCGTGGCCGCCCGGCAGGGAATAGTTGCAACTAATGAAAAACTGTTTTTT. This encodes CASSVAARQGIVATNEKLFF.

The CDR3 is CASSQGTDSGNTIYF. The CDR3 DNA reads TGTGCCAGCAGCCAAGGGACAGACTCTGGAAACACCATATATTTT. The V gene is TRBV7-2, the J gene TRBJ1-3; 7 bases fit TRBD1. Trimming at V came to 5 bases and at J to 0 bases, leaving 4 bases not matched to a gene. CDR3 length: 15 residues. Per the germline V gene, CDR1 is SGHTA and CDR2 is FQGNSA.

The chain carries TRBV5-4 and TRBJ2-1; D may be TRBD1 (6 bases). Germline lookup yields CDR1 SGHNT and CDR2 YYREEE (reference sequence). This CDR3 has 19 residues. The ends were cut back, 0 bases at V and 4 bases at J, with 23 bases in the middle. In DNA, the CDR3 is TGTGCCAGCAGCTTGGGGGGCTGGCGGACAGTGAGGGCATACAATGAGCAGTTCTTC. Translated: CASSLGGWRTVRAYNEQFF.

The rearrangement links TRBV29-1 to TRBJ2-7; TRBD1 matches 8 bases. Germline CDR1 reads SQVTM; CDR2 reads ANQGSEA. V trimming: 6 bases; J trimming: 2 bases; junction bases outside the gene matches: 3. CDR3 size: 12 residues. CDR3 nucleotide sequence: TGCAGCGTGGGACAGGCCACCTACGAGCAGTACTTC. Its protein is CSVGQATYEQYF.

This clone was counted a single time. V gene TRBV18 combines with J gene TRBJ1-6; maybe TRBD1 (6 bases). V dropped 2 bases and J dropped 7 bases, with 12 bases sitting between them. The CDR3 is 15 residues long. Germline assignment: CDR1 KGHSH and CDR2 LQKENI. The CDR3 loop is CASSPGAGENSPLHF. The CDR3 bases are TGTGCCAGCTCACCAGGGGCAGGGGAAAATTCACCCCTCCACTTT.

This clone occurred a few times. The chain carries TRBV7-2 and TRBJ2-7, with 12 bases aligning to TRBD2. This CDR3 spans 15 amino acids. J gave up 2 bases and V 1 base, and 0 bases lay outside the gene matches. Germline assignment: CDR1 SGHTA and CDR2 FQGNSA. The CDR3: CASSLGLAGAYEQYF. CDR3 DNA sequence: TGTGCCAGCAGCTTAGGACTAGCGGGGGCCTACGAGCAGTACTTC.

CDR3 nucleotides: TGTGCCAGCAGCTTGGCTAGCGGGGCCTACAATGAGCAGTTCTTC. Its protein product is CASSLASGAYNEQFF. This chain links TRBV5-5 with TRBJ2-1; 9 bases line up with TRBD2. The germline gives CDR1 SGHKS, CDR2 YYEKEE (reference sequence). This CDR3 comprises 15 residues. The J segment lost 2 bases and the V segment lost 0 bases, leaving 0 bases of the junction unmatched.

Turning to this clone: Other DNA sequences from this sample encode an identical CDR3 as well. The chain links TRBV18 to TRBJ2-2, with TRBD1 identical over 7 bases. V lost 0 bases and J lost 2; bases outside the gene matches: 3. CDR1 is KGHSH, CDR2 LQKENI, per germline. The CDR3 is 16 residues long. The CDR3 reads CASSPPTGTNTGELFF. CDR3 nucleotide sequence: TGTGCCAGCTCACCACCGACAGGGACCAACACCGGGGAGCTGTTTTTT. Using reference TRBV18 and TRBJ2-2 for the parts outside the CDR3, the full variable domain is NAGVMQNPRHLVRRRGQEARLRCSPMKGHSHVYWYRQLPEEGLKFMVYLQKENIIDESGMPKERFSAEFPKEGPSILRIQQVVRGDSAAYFCASSPPTGTNTGELFFGEGSRLTVL.